This entry lists 3 T cell receptor beta chains sequenced from one sample in a study of blood T cells in healthy people across ages. Sample-barcoded 5' priming and a J-beta primer mix drove a second PCR of roughly 7 to 11 cycles. TCRdb redid the calling of the 5' RACE reads with MiXCR, one entry per CDR3 protein. The data show about 1 million distinct CDR3 sequences, with roughly 45% seen just once and approximately 17% held by the top ten. What was sequenced was blood. All receptors derive from a woman aged 55-70 years in good health.

The rearrangement uses TRBV5-1 and TRBJ2-7, with D possibly TRBD2 on 6 matching bases. The CDR3 has 15 amino acids. CDR1 SGHRS and CDR2 YFSETQ come from the germline V gene. V shed 0 bases and J shed 7 bases, with 17 bases lying between them. Here the CDR3 DNA reads TGCGCCAGCAGCTTGGAGCGGGCCTTCTACAATGAGCAGTACTTC. Its translation is CASSLERAFYNEQYF.

CDR3 nucleotide sequence: TGCAGTGCTAGTAGGAACAGGGGGTTAAGGTTTAACTATGGCTACACCTTC. Amino acids: CSASRNRGLRFNYGYTF. The chain links TRBV20-1 to TRBJ1-2, with 8 bases fitting TRBD1. Germline-derived CDR1 and CDR2 are DFQATT and SNEGSKA (reference sequence). With V trimmed by 3 bases and J by 1 base, 13 bases remained unmatched. The CDR3 has 17 amino acids.

The rearrangement uses TRBV20-1 and TRBJ2-2, with TRBD1 matching 10 bases. Per the germline V gene, CDR1 is DFQATT and CDR2 is SNEGSKA (reference sequence). The trim removed 5 bases at V and 5 bases at J, leaving 5 bases unmatched. CDR3 size: 14 residues. CDR3 loop: CSAPGQGRTGELFF. The CDR3 DNA reads TGCAGTGCTCCGGGACAGGGGCGGACCGGGGAGCTGTTTTTT.